These T cell receptor beta chains were read from a single sample in a study of shared clonotypes between healthy human individuals. Generated by immunoSEQ multiplex PCR, the TCRdb table keeps only in-frame clones and is missing some. There are some 1.5 million clones in the sample; nearly 99% occur only once, and around 0.45% lies in the top ten. Material: naive CD4+ T cells sorted from blood. All receptors derive from a man aged 25 to 40 in good health. The CDR3 runs from the conserved cysteine through the conserved F or W.

v_gene,j_gene,CDR3aa
TRBV28,TRBJ1-3,CASSLTSGNTIYF
TRBV6-1,TRBJ1-1,CASSERTEAFF
TRBV9,TRBJ2-7,CASSVGTSGVYEQYF
TRBV5-1,TRBJ2-1,CASSLEAGTLLYEQFF
TRBV7-7,TRBJ2-7,CASSPAVSSDEQYF
TRBV18,TRBJ2-7,CASSTGLANTYEQYF
TRBV15,TRBJ1-3,CATSRDRPDTIYF
TRBV27,TRBJ2-1,CASRLAGGREQFF
TRBV28,TRBJ1-3,CASSSGQSNTIYF
TRBV10-3,TRBJ2-5,CAISAGPGETQYF
TRBV10-3,TRBJ2-2,CAIRRTSGNTGELFF
TRBV7-9,TRBJ1-4,CASSPPSGTNEKLFF
TRBV19,TRBJ2-1,CASSITGSSYNEQFF
TRBV7-3,TRBJ2-1,CASSPGLAGGNNEQFF
TRBV7-9,TRBJ2-1,CASSLRGNEQFF
TRBV10-1,TRBJ2-7,CASSESLAGEHEQYF
TRBV28,TRBJ2-5,CASSFWGETQYF
TRBV18,TRBJ2-7,CASSPDLSSYEQYF
TRBV5-4,TRBJ2-3,CASSWGLAGITDTQYF
TRBV7-8,TRBJ2-1,CASSLDPGRGNEQFF
TRBV27,TRBJ2-1,CASRKGPYNEQFF
TRBV28,TRBJ1-5,CASSLVAGNQPQHF
TRBV6-4,TRBJ2-3,CASSDSGLTSTDTQYF
TRBV5-6,TRBJ2-1,CASSLIMDEQFF
TRBV6-1,TRBJ1-1,CASSEWSPQRPYTEAFF
TRBV7-9,TRBJ2-7,CASRETGTGGAYEQYF
TRBV29-1,TRBJ2-3,CSVDRVRGDTQYF
TRBV28,TRBJ2-3,CASSLRSAGRYTDTQYF
TRBV12-5,TRBJ1-2,CASGLDTGVTHGYTF
TRBV9,TRBJ1-2,CASSGRTGRANYGYTF
TRBV11-2,TRBJ2-5,CASSLVLAETQYF
TRBV18,TRBJ2-4,CASSLNTGTGWQERAKNIQYF
TRBV13,TRBJ2-3,CASSRRLAVISSTDTQYF
TRBV18,TRBJ1-2,CASSAAPATYGYTF
TRBV29-1,TRBJ2-3,CSVPAGTLDTQYF
TRBV5-4,TRBJ2-3,CASSLSDTQYF
TRBV28,TRBJ2-1,CASSRGDEQFF
TRBV7-6,TRBJ1-1,CASSLATGARGTEAFF
TRBV25-1,TRBJ1-5,CASSGNLAYQPQHF
TRBV21-1,TRBJ2-7,CASSKRSEDSYEQYF
TRBV4-3,TRBJ2-1,CASSQGGTSGVSYNEQFF
TRBV4-2,TRBJ2-7,CASSPRLAPGEEQYF
TRBV19,TRBJ1-3,CATAGVYSGNTIYF
TRBV6-5,TRBJ2-7,CASRRADRGSYEQYF
TRBV18,TRBJ1-2,CASSLRDTPKYGYTF